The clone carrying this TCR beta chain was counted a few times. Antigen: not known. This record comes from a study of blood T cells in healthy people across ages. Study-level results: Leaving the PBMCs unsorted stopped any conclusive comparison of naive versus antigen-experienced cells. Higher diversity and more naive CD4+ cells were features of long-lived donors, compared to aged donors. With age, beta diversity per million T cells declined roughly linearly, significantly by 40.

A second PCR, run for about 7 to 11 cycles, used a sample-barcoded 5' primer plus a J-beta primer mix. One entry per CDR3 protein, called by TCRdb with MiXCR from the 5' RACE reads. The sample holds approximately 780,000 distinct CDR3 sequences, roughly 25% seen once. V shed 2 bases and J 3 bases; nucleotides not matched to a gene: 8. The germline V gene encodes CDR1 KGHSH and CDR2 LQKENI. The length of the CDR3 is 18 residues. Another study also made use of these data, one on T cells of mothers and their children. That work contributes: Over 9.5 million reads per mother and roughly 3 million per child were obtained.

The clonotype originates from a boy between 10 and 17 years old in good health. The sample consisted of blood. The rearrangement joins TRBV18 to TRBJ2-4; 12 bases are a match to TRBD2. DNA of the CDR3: TGTGCCAGCTCACCATCTAGCGGGGGGGCTACCGGCAAAAACATTCAGTACTTC. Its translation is CASSPSSGGATGKNIQYF.